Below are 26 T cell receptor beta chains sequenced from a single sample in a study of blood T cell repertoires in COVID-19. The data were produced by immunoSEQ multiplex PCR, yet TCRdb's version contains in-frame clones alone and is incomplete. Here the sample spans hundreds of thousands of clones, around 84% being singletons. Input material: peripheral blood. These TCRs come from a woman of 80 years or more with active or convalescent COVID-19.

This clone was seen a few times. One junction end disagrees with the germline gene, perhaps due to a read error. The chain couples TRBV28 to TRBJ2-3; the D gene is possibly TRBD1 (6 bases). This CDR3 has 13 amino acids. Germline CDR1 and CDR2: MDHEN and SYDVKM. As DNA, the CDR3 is TGTGCCAGCAGCTCGGCGGCCGGGACACCCACGGATTTT. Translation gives CASSSAAGTPTDF.

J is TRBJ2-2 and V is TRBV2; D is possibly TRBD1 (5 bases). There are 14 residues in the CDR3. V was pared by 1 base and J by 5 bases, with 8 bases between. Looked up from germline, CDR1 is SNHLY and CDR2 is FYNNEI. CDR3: CASSEVKGTGELFF. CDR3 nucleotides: TGTGCCAGCAGTGAAGTAAAGGGGACCGGGGAGCTGTTTTTT. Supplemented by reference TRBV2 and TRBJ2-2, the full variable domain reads EPEVTQTPSHQVTQMGQEVILRCVPISNHLYFYWYRQILGQKVEFLVSFYNNEISEKSEIFDDQFSVERPDGSNFTLKIRSTKLEDSAMYFCASSEVKGTGELFFGEGSRLTVL.

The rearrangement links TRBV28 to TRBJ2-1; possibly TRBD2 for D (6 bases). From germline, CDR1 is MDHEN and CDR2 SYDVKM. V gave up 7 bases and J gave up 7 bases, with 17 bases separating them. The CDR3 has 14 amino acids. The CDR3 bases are TGTGCCAGCATAAGGGACTTCACGCAGAATGAGCAGTTCTTC. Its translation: CASIRDFTQNEQFF. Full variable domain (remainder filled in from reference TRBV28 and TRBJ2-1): DVKVTQSSRYLVKRTGEKVFLECVQDMDHENMFWYRQDPGLGLRLIYFSYDVKMKEKGDIPEGYSVSREKKERFSLILESASTNQTSMYLCASIRDFTQNEQFFGPGTRLTVL.

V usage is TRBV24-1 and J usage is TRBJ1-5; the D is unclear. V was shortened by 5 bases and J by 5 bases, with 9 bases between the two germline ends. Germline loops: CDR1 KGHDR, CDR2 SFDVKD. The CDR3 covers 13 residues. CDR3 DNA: TGTGCCACCAGTGGGCCCGGGGATCAGCCCCAGCATTTT. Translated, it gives CATSGPGDQPQHF.

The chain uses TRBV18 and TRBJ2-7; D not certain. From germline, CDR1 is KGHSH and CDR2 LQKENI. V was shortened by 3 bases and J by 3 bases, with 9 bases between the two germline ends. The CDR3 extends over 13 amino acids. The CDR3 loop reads CASSPEHNYEQYF. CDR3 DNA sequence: TGTGCCAGCTCACCGGAGCACAACTACGAGCAGTACTTC. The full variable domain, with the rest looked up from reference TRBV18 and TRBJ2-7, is NAGVMQNPRHLVRRRGQEARLRCSPMKGHSHVYWYRQLPEEGLKFMVYLQKENIIDESGMPKERFSAEFPKEGPSILRIQQVVRGDSAAYFCASSPEHNYEQYFGPGTRLTVT.

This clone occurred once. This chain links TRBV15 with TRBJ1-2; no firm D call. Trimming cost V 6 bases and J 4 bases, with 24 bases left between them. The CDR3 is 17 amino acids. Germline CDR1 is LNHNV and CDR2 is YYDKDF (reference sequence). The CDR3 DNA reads TGTGCCACCAGATGGTCCCAAAGGTCAGGCGCCGTCTATGGCTACACCTTC. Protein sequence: CATRWSQRSGAVYGYTF.

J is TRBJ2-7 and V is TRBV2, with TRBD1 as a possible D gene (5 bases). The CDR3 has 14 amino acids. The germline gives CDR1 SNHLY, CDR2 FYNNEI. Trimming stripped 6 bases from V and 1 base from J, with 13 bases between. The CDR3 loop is CASSLWGGSYEQYF. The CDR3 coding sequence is TGTGCCAGCAGCCTGTGGGGCGGTTCCTACGAGCAGTACTTC.

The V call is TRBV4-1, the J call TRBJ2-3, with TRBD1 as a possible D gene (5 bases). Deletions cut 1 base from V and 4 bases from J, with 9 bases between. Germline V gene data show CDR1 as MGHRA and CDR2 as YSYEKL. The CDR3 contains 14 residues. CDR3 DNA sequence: TGCGCCAGCAGCCAAGTTCAGGGCCCAGATACGCAGTATTTT. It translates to CASSQVQGPDTQYF.

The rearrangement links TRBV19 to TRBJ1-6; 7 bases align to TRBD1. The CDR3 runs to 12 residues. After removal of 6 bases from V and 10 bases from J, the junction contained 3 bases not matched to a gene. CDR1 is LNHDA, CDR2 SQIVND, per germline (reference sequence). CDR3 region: CASRQGSSPLHF. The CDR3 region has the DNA TGTGCCAGTAGACAGGGGAGCTCACCCCTCCACTTT.

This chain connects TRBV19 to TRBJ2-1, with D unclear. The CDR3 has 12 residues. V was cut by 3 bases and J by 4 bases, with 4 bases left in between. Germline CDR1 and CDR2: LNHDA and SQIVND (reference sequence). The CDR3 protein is CASSMSYNEQFF. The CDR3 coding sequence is TGTGCCAGTAGTATGTCTTACAATGAGCAGTTCTTC.

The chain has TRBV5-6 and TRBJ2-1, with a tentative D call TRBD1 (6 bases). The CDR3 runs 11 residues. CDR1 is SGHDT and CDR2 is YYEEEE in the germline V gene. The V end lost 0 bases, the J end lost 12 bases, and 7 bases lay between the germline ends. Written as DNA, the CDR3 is TGTGCCAGCAGCTTGGGGGGGCCGCAGTTCTTC. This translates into CASSLGGPQFF.

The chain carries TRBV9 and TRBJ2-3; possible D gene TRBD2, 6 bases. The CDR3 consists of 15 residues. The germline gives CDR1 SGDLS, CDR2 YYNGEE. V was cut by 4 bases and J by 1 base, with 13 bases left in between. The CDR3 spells CASSPRGGRTDTQYF. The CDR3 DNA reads TGTGCCAGCAGCCCCCGTGGAGGGCGCACAGATACGCAGTATTTT.

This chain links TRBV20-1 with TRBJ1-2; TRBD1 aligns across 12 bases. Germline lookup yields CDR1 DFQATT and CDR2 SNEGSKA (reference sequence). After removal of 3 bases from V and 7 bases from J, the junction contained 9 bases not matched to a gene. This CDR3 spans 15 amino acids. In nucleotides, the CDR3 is TGCAGTGCTAGTAATGGTGGGACAGGGGGCCTTGGCTACACCTTC. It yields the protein CSASNGGTGGLGYTF.

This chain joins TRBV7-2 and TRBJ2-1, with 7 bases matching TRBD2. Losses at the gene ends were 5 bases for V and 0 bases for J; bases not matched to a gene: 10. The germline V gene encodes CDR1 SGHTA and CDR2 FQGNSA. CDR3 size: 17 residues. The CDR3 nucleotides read TGTGCCAGCAGCCCTTGGGTAGCGGGCCCCTCCTACAATGAGCAGTTCTTC. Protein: CASSPWVAGPSYNEQFF. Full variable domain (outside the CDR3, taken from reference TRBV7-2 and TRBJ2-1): GAGVSQSPSNKVTEKGKDVELRCDPISGHTALYWYRQSLGQGLEFLIYFQGNSAPDKSGLPSDRFSAERTGGSVSTLTIQRTQQEDSAVYLCASSPWVAGPSYNEQFFGPGTRLTVL.

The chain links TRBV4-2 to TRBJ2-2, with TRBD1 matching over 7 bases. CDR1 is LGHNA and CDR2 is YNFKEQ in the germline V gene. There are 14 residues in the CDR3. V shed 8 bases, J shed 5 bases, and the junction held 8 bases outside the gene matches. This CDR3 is CASSRGPLTGELFF. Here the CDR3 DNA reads TGTGCCAGCTCGAGGGGGCCGTTAACCGGGGAGCTGTTTTTT.

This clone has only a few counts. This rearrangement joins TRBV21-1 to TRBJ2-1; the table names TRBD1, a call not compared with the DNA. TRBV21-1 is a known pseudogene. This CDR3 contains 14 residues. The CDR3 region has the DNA TGTGCCAGCAGCAAAGGAGACAGGGTGCTGGAGCAGTTCTTC. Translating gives CASSKGDRVLEQFF.

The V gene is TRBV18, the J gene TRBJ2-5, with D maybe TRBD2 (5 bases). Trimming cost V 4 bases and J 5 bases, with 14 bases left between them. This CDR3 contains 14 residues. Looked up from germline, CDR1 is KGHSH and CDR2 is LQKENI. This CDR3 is CASSRGNWVETQYF. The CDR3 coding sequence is TGTGCCAGCTCACGAGGGAACTGGGTGGAGACCCAGTACTTC. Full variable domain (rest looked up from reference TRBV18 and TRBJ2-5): NAGVMQNPRHLVRRRGQEARLRCSPMKGHSHVYWYRQLPEEGLKFMVYLQKENIIDESGMPKERFSAEFPKEGPSILRIQQVVRGDSAAYFCASSRGNWVETQYFGPGTRLLVL.

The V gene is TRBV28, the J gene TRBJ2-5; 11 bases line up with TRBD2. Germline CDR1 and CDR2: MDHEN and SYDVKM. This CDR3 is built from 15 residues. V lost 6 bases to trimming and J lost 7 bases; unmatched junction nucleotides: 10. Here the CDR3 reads CASRTSGGAEGTQYF. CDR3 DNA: TGTGCCAGCAGAACTAGCGGGGGAGCGGAAGGGACCCAGTACTTC.

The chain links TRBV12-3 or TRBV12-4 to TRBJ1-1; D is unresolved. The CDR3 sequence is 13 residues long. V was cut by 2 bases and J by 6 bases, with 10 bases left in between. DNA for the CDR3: TGTGCCAGCAGTTTATTGAGGGAAGCTGAAGCTTTCTTT. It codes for CASSLLREAEAFF.

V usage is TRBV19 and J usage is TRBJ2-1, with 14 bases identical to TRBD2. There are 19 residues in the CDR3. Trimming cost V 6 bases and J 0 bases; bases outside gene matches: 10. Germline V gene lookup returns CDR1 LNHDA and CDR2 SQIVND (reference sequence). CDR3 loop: CASRWAAGTSGSSYNEQFF. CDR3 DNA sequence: TGTGCCAGTAGATGGGCCGCCGGGACTAGCGGGAGCTCCTACAATGAGCAGTTCTTC.

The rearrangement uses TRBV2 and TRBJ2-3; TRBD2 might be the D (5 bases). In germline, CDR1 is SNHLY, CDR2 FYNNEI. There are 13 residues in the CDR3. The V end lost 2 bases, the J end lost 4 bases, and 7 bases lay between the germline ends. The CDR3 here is CASSEPGSDTQYF. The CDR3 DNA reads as TGTGCCAGCAGTGAACCGGGATCAGATACGCAGTATTTT.

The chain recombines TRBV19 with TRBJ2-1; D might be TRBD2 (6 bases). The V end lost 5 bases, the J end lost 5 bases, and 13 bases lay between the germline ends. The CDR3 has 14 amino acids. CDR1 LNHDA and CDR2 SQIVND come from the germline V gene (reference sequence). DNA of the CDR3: TGTGCCAGTAGTGGCATGCGGGGCCACAATGAGCAGTTCTTC. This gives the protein CASSGMRGHNEQFF. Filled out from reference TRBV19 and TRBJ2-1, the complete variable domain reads DGGITQSPKYLFRKEGQNVTLSCEQNLNHDAMYWYRQDPGQGLRLIYYSQIVNDFQKGDIAEGYSVSREKKESFPLTVTSAQKNPTAFYLCASSGMRGHNEQFFGPGTRLTVL.

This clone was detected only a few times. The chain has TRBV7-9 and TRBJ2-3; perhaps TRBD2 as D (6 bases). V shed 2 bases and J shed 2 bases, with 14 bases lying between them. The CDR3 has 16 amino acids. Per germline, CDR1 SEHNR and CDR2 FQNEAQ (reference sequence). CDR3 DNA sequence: TGTGCCAGCAGCTTACTCGGGACTCAAAACACAGATACGCAGTATTTT. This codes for CASSLLGTQNTDTQYF. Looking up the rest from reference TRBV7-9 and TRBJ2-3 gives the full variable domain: DTGVSQNPRHKITKRGQNVTFRCDPISEHNRLYWYRQTLGQGPEFLTYFQNEAQLEKSRLLSDRFSAERPKGSFSTLEIQRTEQGDSAMYLCASSLLGTQNTDTQYFGPGTRLTVL.

The CDR3 sequence is CASSLGPPRGYTF. The CDR3 nucleotides read TGTGCCAGCAGCTTAGGCCCCCCTCGGGGCTACACCTTC. The chain couples TRBV7-2 to TRBJ1-2, with D uncertain. Germline V gives CDR1 SGHTA, CDR2 FQGNSA. The CDR3 is made up of 13 amino acids. The V end was cut by 1 base, the J end by 8 bases, with 11 bases between.

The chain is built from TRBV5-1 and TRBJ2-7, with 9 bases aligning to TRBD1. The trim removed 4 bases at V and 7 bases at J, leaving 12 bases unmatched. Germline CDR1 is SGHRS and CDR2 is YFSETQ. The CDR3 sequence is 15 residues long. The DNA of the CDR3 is TGCGCCAGCAGCCCAGAATACAGGGGGCAGGGGGAGCAGTACTTC. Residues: CASSPEYRGQGEQYF.

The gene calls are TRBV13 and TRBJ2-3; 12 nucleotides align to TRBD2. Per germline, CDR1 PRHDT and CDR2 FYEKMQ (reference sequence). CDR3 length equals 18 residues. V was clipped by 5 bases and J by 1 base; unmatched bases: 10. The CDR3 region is CASSPGLAGGRGTDTQYF. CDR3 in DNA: TGTGCCAGCAGCCCGGGGCTAGCGGGGGGGCGTGGCACAGATACGCAGTATTTT.